The clone carrying this TCR beta chain appeared once. Its antigen is not known. These data belong to a study of CD8 T cells in Susac syndrome. Germline CDR1 reads MNHNS; CDR2 reads SASEGT. The length of the CDR3 is 18 residues. J lost 2 bases, V lost 4 bases, and 13 bases had no gene match. From blood CD8+ and CD4+ T cells, the TCR beta chain was sequenced. Negative isolation yielded CD8+ and CD4+ T cells; FACS enriched TEMRA cells. Study findings and constraints: The number of individuals included in the study's TCR sequencing and HLA analysis was acknowledged as relatively small.

Reverse transcription of about 0.5 to 1 ug RNA used random hexamers. Amplification of TCR beta CDR3 by immunoSEQ multiplex PCR spanned 54 Vbeta and 13 Jbeta. Via MiXCR, TCRdb re-called the immunoSEQ multiplex PCR reads, giving one row per CDR3 protein. The table lists 130,000 or so distinct CDR3 sequences, around 86% of them singletons. J is TRBJ1-1 and V is TRBV6-1; 10 bases are a match to TRBD1. The clonotype originates from a human donor with multiple sclerosis. The sequenced sample was CD8+ T cells from PBMCs. CDR3 nucleotide sequence: TGTGCCAGCAGTGCCGGTCGGGACAGGGGAGTGAGAAACACTGAAGCTTTCTTT. This gives the protein CASSAGRDRGVRNTEAFF.